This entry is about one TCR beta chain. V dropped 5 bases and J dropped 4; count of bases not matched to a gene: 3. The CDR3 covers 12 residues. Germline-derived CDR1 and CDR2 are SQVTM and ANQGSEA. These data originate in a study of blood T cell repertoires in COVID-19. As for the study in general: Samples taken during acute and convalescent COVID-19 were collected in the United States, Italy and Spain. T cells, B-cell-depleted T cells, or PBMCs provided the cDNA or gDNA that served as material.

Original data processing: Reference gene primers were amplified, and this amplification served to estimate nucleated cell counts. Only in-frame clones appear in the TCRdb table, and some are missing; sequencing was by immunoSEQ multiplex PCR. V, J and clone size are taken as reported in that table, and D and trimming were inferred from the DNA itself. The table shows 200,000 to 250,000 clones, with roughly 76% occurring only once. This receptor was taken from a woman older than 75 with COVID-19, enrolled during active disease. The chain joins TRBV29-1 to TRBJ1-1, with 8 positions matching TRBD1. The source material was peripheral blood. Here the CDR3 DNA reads TGCAGCGTTCGGACAGGGAGCACTGAAGCTTTCTTT. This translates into CSVRTGSTEAFF.